The present TCR beta chain was sequenced within a study of blood T cell repertoires in COVID-19. Study in general: PBMCs, B-cell-depleted T cells, or T cells were the source of the cDNA or gDNA that made up the material.

CDR1 MGHRA and CDR2 YSYEKL come from the germline V gene. The junction had 8 bases not matched to a gene; V was cut back by 4 bases and J by 8 bases. This CDR3 contains 17 residues. This table comes from immunoSEQ multiplex PCR, and its TCRdb copy is limited to in-frame clones, with some not included. Altogether roughly 48,000 clones are present, 60% to 80% being singletons, with the ten largest covering about 20%. Material for sequencing was peripheral blood. The sequence was collected from a human donor with active or convalescent COVID-19. The donor label of this sample is uncertain. The gene calls are TRBV4-1 and TRBJ2-4, with 16 bases identical to TRBD2. For the CDR3, the DNA is TGCGCCAGCAGCCTCCGAATGGGGACTAGCGGGGGGGACATTCAGTACTTC. This codes for CASSLRMGTSGGDIQYF.